The 17 T cell receptor beta chains in this list originate from one sample, sequenced in a study of T-cell reconstitution after alpha-beta-depleted transplantation in children. For TCRbeta, the library was prepared with unique molecular identifiers. From the PCR reads, TCRdb called clonotypes with MiXCR, one entry per CDR3 protein. In the table there are 200,000 to 300,000 distinct CDR3 sequences, around 12% of which are singletons. This sample comprised PBMCs from the stem cell graft donor, obtained from the stem cell graft. These TCRs come from a human donor who donated a stem cell graft to a child with acute lymphoblastic leukemia.

This clonotype has ten or more counts. The chain links TRBV24-1 to TRBJ2-2; D gene ambiguous. The CDR3 extends over 14 amino acids. V was cut by 1 base and J by 6 bases, with 8 bases left in between. Germline assignment: CDR1 KGHDR and CDR2 SFDVKD. The CDR3 loop reads CATSDFRTAGELFF. The CDR3 coding sequence is TGTGCCACCAGTGATTTCAGAACGGCCGGGGAGCTGTTTTTT.

The rearrangement uses TRBV2 and TRBJ1-2; D unclear. Between the trimmed V and J ends, which lost 3 bases and 8 bases, there was a span of 16 bases. The CDR3 spans 14 residues. Germline CDR1 reads SNHLY; CDR2 reads FYNNEI. The CDR3 is CASSENASPRGYTF. The CDR3 nucleotides are TGTGCCAGCAGTGAGAATGCGTCTCCGAGGGGCTACACCTTC.

The genes are TRBV7-3 and TRBJ2-7; 8 bases agree with TRBD2. Unmatched junction bases numbered 7, after V lost 5 bases and J lost 4 bases. Germline values: CDR1 SGHTA, CDR2 FQGTGA. The CDR3 is 14 amino acids. CDR3 amino acids: CASSPAGGSYEQYF. The CDR3 nucleotides are TGTGCCAGCAGCCCCGCGGGGGGTTCGTACGAGCAGTACTTC.

Ten or more counts support this clonotype. The gene calls are TRBV10-3 and TRBJ2-1, with 8 bases matching TRBD2. Germline trimming cut 9 bases from V and 9 bases from J; bases unmatched to any gene: 4. The CDR3 sequence is 11 residues long. CDR1 and CDR2 (germline): ENHRY, SYGVKD. The CDR3 coding sequence is TGTGCCATTGCGGGAGGCATTGAGCAGTTCTTC. Its protein is CAIAGGIEQFF.

This clonotype was seen many times. This chain links TRBV12-3 or TRBV12-4 with TRBJ1-2; D call uncertain. The V and J ends lost 1 base and 7 bases respectively, with 10 bases between them. The CDR3 contains 13 residues. CDR3 sequence (DNA): TGTGCCAGCAGTTTAGGGTCCCCCGGTGGCTACACCTTC. The encoded protein is CASSLGSPGGYTF.

This sequence joins TRBV10-3 and TRBJ1-5; 7 bases agree with TRBD1. The V gene end was trimmed by 2 bases and the J gene end by 3 bases; junction bases not matched to a gene: 4. Germline V lookup: CDR1 ENHRY, CDR2 SYGVKD. The CDR3 spans 15 residues. CDR3 nucleotides: TGTGCCATCAGTGAGGGACAGGCCCTCAATCAGCCCCAGCATTTT. Protein sequence: CAISEGQALNQPQHF.

This clonotype was picked up many times. The J gene is TRBJ2-7, the V gene TRBV7-9, with 13 nucleotides matching TRBD2. After removal of 1 base from V and 6 bases from J, the junction contained 3 bases not matched to a gene. The CDR3 is 15 amino acids. Germline V lookup: CDR1 SEHNR, CDR2 FQNEAQ (reference sequence). CDR3 residues: CASSLGTSGSSEQYF. Written as DNA, the CDR3 is TGTGCCAGCAGCTTAGGGACTAGCGGGAGTTCCGAGCAGTACTTC.

This clonotype was observed at least ten times. The chain links TRBV20-1 to TRBJ1-2, with D perhaps matching TRBD1 (5 bases). Germline assignment: CDR1 DFQATT and CDR2 SNEGSKA (reference sequence). The CDR3 contains 11 residues. CDR3 amino acids: CSPRGVYGYTF. The CDR3 DNA is TGCAGCCCTCGGGGGGTGTATGGCTACACCTTC.

This clonotype was counted ten times or more. The V gene is TRBV28, the J gene TRBJ2-5; D call uncertain. Germline CDR1 reads MDHEN; CDR2 reads SYDVKM. The CDR3 spans 12 residues. V lost 8 bases to trimming and J lost 2 bases, with 9 bases between them. The CDR3 loop reads CASVGLQETQYF. In DNA, the CDR3 is TGTGCCAGCGTCGGGTTACAAGAGACCCAGTACTTC.

This clonotype appeared many times. This chain connects TRBV24-1 to TRBJ2-6, with 12 bases lining up with TRBD1. V was clipped by 4 bases and J by 4 bases; unmatched bases: 10. This CDR3 contains 19 residues. Germline lookup yields CDR1 KGHDR and CDR2 SFDVKD. The CDR3 reads CATSDSPGQGAQGANVLTF. The CDR3 bases are TGTGCCACCAGTGACTCCCCGGGACAGGGGGCTCAGGGGGCCAACGTCCTGACTTTC.

This clonotype was detected ten times or more. The CDR3 DNA sequence: TGTGCCAGCAGCCCGGGACAGGGATTCGGGGAGCTGTTTTTT. The encoded protein is CASSPGQGFGELFF. The chain recombines TRBV27 with TRBJ2-2; the match to TRBD1 covers 9 bases. The CDR3 runs 14 residues. J gave up 7 bases and V 6 bases, and 6 bases lay outside the gene matches. In germline, CDR1 is MNHEY, CDR2 SMNVEV (reference sequence).

This clonotype was observed at least ten times. J is TRBJ1-1 and V is TRBV14; weak D call: TRBD1 (5 bases). This CDR3 is built from 14 residues. V lost 5 bases, J lost 4 bases, and 14 bases lay in between. Germline V gene data show CDR1 as SGHDN and CDR2 as FVKESK. The CDR3 DNA reads as TGTGCCAGCAGCGTAAGGGGTACCGGCACTGAAGCTTTCTTT. It codes for CASSVRGTGTEAFF.

This clonotype occurred many times. This chain connects TRBV6-2 or TRBV6-3 to TRBJ2-3; perhaps TRBD1 as D (6 bases). V was pared by 2 bases and J by 6 bases, with 18 bases between. Germline lookup yields CDR1 MNHEY and CDR2 SVGEGT. The CDR3 runs 16 residues. The CDR3 reads CASSYAGARLSDTQYF. The CDR3 bases are TGTGCCAGCAGTTACGCAGGGGCACGACTATCTGATACGCAGTATTTT.

V gene TRBV3-1 combines with J gene TRBJ1-5, with 8 bases fitting TRBD1. The V segment lost 0 bases and the J segment 6 bases; nucleotides outside the gene matches: 4. This CDR3 spans 15 amino acids. Germline V CDR1 and CDR2: LGHDT, YNNKEL (reference sequence). The CDR3 DNA reads TGTGCCAGCAGCCAAGATGTCACAGGGGGTCAGCCCCAGCATTTT. This encodes CASSQDVTGGQPQHF.

Comments on this clonotype: A much larger clone differs by one base, so this may be a read error. The chain links TRBV9 to TRBJ2-2, with D unresolved. This CDR3 has 14 residues. The germline CDR1 and CDR2 sequences are SGDLS and YYNGEE. The CDR3: CTSSVEAYTGELFF. The CDR3 nucleotides are TGTACCAGCAGCGTAGAAGCTTACACCGGGGAGCTGTTTTTT.

V usage is TRBV15 and J usage is TRBJ2-7, with D perhaps assigned TRBD1 or TRBD2 (7 bases each). The CDR3 length is 15 residues. Germline V gene data show CDR1 as LNHNV and CDR2 as YYDKDF (reference sequence). V was shortened by 4 bases and J by 2 bases, with 15 bases between the two germline ends. The CDR3 loop reads CATSTGGGGTYEQYF. Here the CDR3 DNA reads TGTGCCACCAGCACAGGGGGGGGCGGAACCTACGAGCAGTACTTC.

This clonotype was seen repeatedly, ten times or more. The chain couples TRBV6-2 or TRBV6-3 to TRBJ1-5; no definite D call. The CDR3 spans 14 residues. V was pared by 4 bases and J by 3 bases, with 10 bases between. Germline CDR1 MNHEY, CDR2 SVGEGT. The CDR3 protein is CASSWSRDNQPQHF. CDR3 nucleotides: TGTGCCAGCAGTTGGAGCCGGGACAATCAGCCCCAGCATTTT.